The subject of this entry is one T cell receptor beta chain. Roughly 0.45 to 1 ug RNA was reverse transcribed with random hexamers. Multiplex PCR with immunoSEQ amplified the TCR beta CDR3 across 54 Vbeta and 13 Jbeta. TCRdb itself ran the immunoSEQ multiplex PCR reads through MiXCR, one entry per CDR3 protein. The repertoire consists of around 99,000 distinct CDR3 sequences, with about 96% occurring once and the leading ten covering under 0.1%. The study sequenced TCR beta in blood CD8+ and CD4+ T cells. Controls matched for age and sex were healthy donors. The TEMRA cells underwent FACS enrichment, while the CD8+ and CD4+ T cells underwent negative isolation. The germline V gene has CDR1 LGHNA and CDR2 YSLEER. The CDR3 consists of 17 residues. Trimming removed 3 bases from V and 6 bases from J; junction bases left unmatched: 12. This record comes from a study of CD8 T cells in Susac syndrome.

The rearrangement links TRBV4-3 to TRBJ2-1; 9 bases agree with TRBD2. Sequencing was performed on CD4+ T cells from PBMCs. The source of this sequence is a human donor in good health. CDR3: CASSHRAGGSTLNEQFF. CDR3 nucleotides: TGCGCCAGCAGCCACAGAGCGGGAGGTTCCACGCTCAATGAGCAGTTCTTC.